These T cell receptor beta chains were read from a single sample in a study of blood T cell repertoires in COVID-19. TCRdb's table, derived via immunoSEQ multiplex PCR, lists solely in-frame clones and lacks some. The sample lists about 68,000 clones, 91% occurring once. Sequencing was done on a sample of peripheral blood. Receptors originate from a man aged 50-60 years with COVID-19, enrolled during active disease. Each CDR3 is given with its conserved first and last residue. Each record gives: J gene, clone size, D gene, V gene, CDR3 protein, CDR3 DNA. The D gene is left open where the match is weak. Clone size, where shown, is once, few, many, or a class for clones that have expanded.

j_gene: TRBJ1-1
abundance: -
d_gene: -
v_gene: TRBV19
CDR3aa: CASSQESGTEAFF
CDR3nt: TGTGCCAGTAGTCAAGAGTCGGGCACTGAAGCTTTCTTT

j_gene: TRBJ2-1
abundance: few
d_gene: TRBD2
v_gene: TRBV5-8
CDR3aa: CASSSGLALNNEQFF
CDR3nt: TGTGCCAGCAGCTCGGGACTAGCGCTAAACAATGAGCAGTTCTTC

j_gene: TRBJ2-3
abundance: -
d_gene: TRBD2
v_gene: TRBV9
CDR3aa: CASSVVASGIDTQYF
CDR3nt: TGTGCCAGCAGCGTAGTGGCTAGCGGGATTGATACGCAGTATTTT

j_gene: TRBJ2-5
abundance: -
d_gene: -
v_gene: TRBV10-3
CDR3aa: CAISDSRTQYF
CDR3nt: TGTGCCATCAGTGACTCTCGGACCCAGTACTTC

j_gene: TRBJ1-4
abundance: -
d_gene: -
v_gene: TRBV29-1
CDR3aa: CSVGAGPTNEKLFF
CDR3nt: TGCAGCGTTGGGGCAGGGCCAACTAATGAAAAACTGTTTTTT

j_gene: TRBJ1-5
abundance: -
d_gene: -
v_gene: TRBV7-8
CDR3aa: CASSFGGGLDQPQHF
CDR3nt: TGTGCCAGCAGCTTTGGGGGAGGGTTGGATCAGCCCCAGCATTTT

j_gene: TRBJ1-1
abundance: -
d_gene: -
v_gene: TRBV24-1
CDR3aa: CATSDSSGGTEAFF
CDR3nt: TGTGCCACCAGTGATTCTTCGGGTGGAACTGAAGCTTTCTTT

j_gene: TRBJ1-2
abundance: -
d_gene: -
v_gene: TRBV19
CDR3aa: CASSDRSYGYTF
CDR3nt: TGTGCCAGTAGTGACAGGTCCTATGGCTACACCTTC

j_gene: TRBJ2-3
abundance: -
d_gene: -
v_gene: TRBV7-8
CDR3aa: CASRVSGGTDTQYF
CDR3nt: TGTGCCAGCAGAGTAAGCGGAGGCACAGATACGCAGTATTTT

j_gene: TRBJ2-7
abundance: -
d_gene: -
v_gene: TRBV9
CDR3aa: CASSVGSSGSGVYEQYF
CDR3nt: TGTGCCAGCAGCGTAGGAAGTAGTGGATCCGGGGTCTACGAGCAGTACTTC

j_gene: TRBJ2-1
abundance: -
d_gene: -
v_gene: TRBV6-6
CDR3aa: CASRGLTETLGTEQFF
CDR3nt: TGTGCCAGCAGAGGACTAACGGAAACCCTGGGGACTGAGCAGTTCTTC

j_gene: TRBJ2-5
abundance: -
d_gene: TRBD2
v_gene: TRBV7-3
CDR3aa: CASSVAGGSQETQYF
CDR3nt: TGTGCCAGCAGCGTAGCGGGAGGGTCCCAAGAGACCCAGTACTTC

j_gene: TRBJ2-5
abundance: -
d_gene: -
v_gene: TRBV3-1/TRBV3-2
CDR3aa: CASSQQGLQETQYF
CDR3nt: TGTGCCAGCAGCCAACAGGGCCTCCAAGAGACCCAGTACTTC

j_gene: TRBJ1-5
abundance: -
d_gene: -
v_gene: TRBV15
CDR3aa: CATSREQFGQPQHF
CDR3nt: TGTGCCACCAGCAGAGAACAGTTCGGTCAGCCCCAGCATTTT

j_gene: TRBJ2-1
abundance: -
d_gene: TRBD2
v_gene: TRBV30
CDR3aa: CAWSGLAGNEQFF
CDR3nt: TGTGCCTGGAGTGGACTAGCGGGTAATGAGCAGTTCTTC

j_gene: TRBJ2-3
abundance: -
d_gene: TRBD1
v_gene: TRBV6-5
CDR3aa: CASRRQGTDTQYF
CDR3nt: TGTGCCAGCAGGAGACAGGGAACAGATACGCAGTATTTT

j_gene: TRBJ2-3
abundance: -
d_gene: TRBD2
v_gene: TRBV7-8
CDR3aa: CASSLTSGRATDTQYF
CDR3nt: TGTGCCAGCAGCTTGACTAGCGGGAGGGCAACAGATACGCAGTATTTT

j_gene: TRBJ2-1
abundance: -
d_gene: -
v_gene: TRBV5-1
CDR3aa: CASRTGEDNEQFF
CDR3nt: TGCGCCAGCAGGACGGGAGAGGACAATGAGCAGTTCTTC

j_gene: TRBJ2-1
abundance: -
d_gene: -
v_gene: TRBV5-1
CDR3aa: CASSPGRNEQFF
CDR3nt: TGCGCCAGCAGCCCAGGTAGGAATGAGCAGTTCTTC

j_gene: TRBJ1-1
abundance: -
d_gene: TRBD1
v_gene: TRBV12-5
CDR3aa: CASASTGGAEAFF
CDR3nt: TGTGCTAGTGCTTCAACAGGGGGCGCAGAAGCTTTCTTT

j_gene: TRBJ2-1
abundance: -
d_gene: TRBD1
v_gene: TRBV9
CDR3aa: CASSPGTGANEQFF
CDR3nt: TGTGCCAGCAGCCCAGGGACAGGGGCGAATGAGCAGTTCTTC

j_gene: TRBJ2-3
abundance: -
d_gene: -
v_gene: TRBV5-1
CDR3aa: CASSRVTSAAPTDTQYF
CDR3nt: TGCGCCAGCAGCCGGGTAACGTCGGCGGCACCCACAGATACGCAGTATTTT

j_gene: TRBJ2-7
abundance: -
d_gene: TRBD1
v_gene: TRBV7-8
CDR3aa: CASSGTGGTYYEQYF
CDR3nt: TGTGCCAGCAGCGGGACAGGGGGAACATATTACGAGCAGTACTTC

j_gene: TRBJ1-1
abundance: -
d_gene: -
v_gene: TRBV28
CDR3aa: CASSPGLGRTEAFF
CDR3nt: TGTGCCAGCAGTCCGGGACTCGGGAGAACTGAAGCTTTCTTT

j_gene: TRBJ1-4
abundance: -
d_gene: -
v_gene: TRBV12-3/TRBV12-4
CDR3aa: CASSLGQREKLFF
CDR3nt: TGTGCCAGCAGTTTGGGACAACGGGAAAAACTGTTTTTT

j_gene: TRBJ2-3
abundance: once
d_gene: -
v_gene: TRBV9
CDR3aa: CASSVGAGGTQYF
CDR3nt: TGTGCCAGCAGCGTAGGTGCAGGAGGTACGCAGTATTTT

j_gene: TRBJ1-1
abundance: few
d_gene: -
v_gene: TRBV13
CDR3aa: CASSLGTGHTEAFF
CDR3nt: TGTGCCAGCAGCTTAGGGACAGGCCACACTGAAGCTTTCTTT

j_gene: TRBJ2-2
abundance: -
d_gene: TRBD1
v_gene: TRBV7-2
CDR3aa: CASSFGQASGELFF
CDR3nt: TGTGCCAGCAGCTTTGGACAGGCAAGCGGGGAGCTGTTTTTT

j_gene: TRBJ2-5
abundance: -
d_gene: -
v_gene: TRBV3-1/TRBV3-2
CDR3aa: CASRENNNQETQYF
CDR3nt: TGTGCCAGCAGGGAGAACAATAATCAAGAGACCCAGTACTTC

j_gene: TRBJ2-5
abundance: once
d_gene: -
v_gene: TRBV5-4
CDR3aa: CASSAGQNQETQYF
CDR3nt: TGTGCCAGCAGCGCGGGACAGAACCAAGAGACCCAGTACTTC

j_gene: TRBJ2-2
abundance: -
d_gene: -
v_gene: TRBV5-5
CDR3aa: CASKTGNTGELFF
CDR3nt: TGTGCCAGCAAGACAGGGAACACCGGGGAGCTGTTTTTT

j_gene: TRBJ2-7
abundance: -
d_gene: TRBD2
v_gene: TRBV19
CDR3aa: CASSIPGLVYEQYF
CDR3nt: TGTGCCAGTAGTATTCCGGGACTAGTCTACGAGCAGTACTTC

j_gene: TRBJ1-4
abundance: -
d_gene: -
v_gene: TRBV21-1
CDR3aa: CASSNDHRGLFEKLFF
CDR3nt: TGTGCCAGCAGCAACGATCACAGGGGGCTTTTTGAAAAACTGTTTTTT

j_gene: TRBJ1-1
abundance: -
d_gene: -
v_gene: TRBV6-4
CDR3aa: CASSRWGGSTEAFF
CDR3nt: TGTGCCAGCAGTAGGTGGGGAGGGAGCACTGAAGCTTTCTTT

j_gene: TRBJ1-3
abundance: -
d_gene: -
v_gene: TRBV28
CDR3aa: CASSLATGHSGNTIYF
CDR3nt: TGTGCCAGCAGTCTAGCCACTGGGCATTCGGGAAACACCATATATTTT

j_gene: TRBJ1-1
abundance: once
d_gene: -
v_gene: TRBV6-5
CDR3aa: CASSTDRLTEAFF
CDR3nt: TGTGCCAGCAGCACGGACAGACTAACTGAAGCTTTCTTT

j_gene: TRBJ2-3
abundance: -
d_gene: -
v_gene: TRBV5-6
CDR3aa: CASRSLGASTDTQYF
CDR3nt: TGTGCCAGCAGGTCGTTAGGGGCTAGCACAGATACGCAGTATTTT

j_gene: TRBJ2-1
abundance: -
d_gene: TRBD1
v_gene: TRBV2
CDR3aa: CASSVGTGVDNEQFF
CDR3nt: TGTGCCAGCAGTGTCGGGACAGGGGTTGACAATGAGCAGTTCTTC

j_gene: TRBJ2-1
abundance: -
d_gene: TRBD2
v_gene: TRBV19
CDR3aa: CASRASGRWNEQFF
CDR3nt: TGTGCCAGTAGGGCTAGCGGGAGATGGAATGAGCAGTTCTTC

j_gene: TRBJ1-2
abundance: -
d_gene: TRBD1
v_gene: TRBV4-3
CDR3aa: CASSSGTGGNYGYTF
CDR3nt: TGCGCCAGCAGCAGCGGGACAGGGGGCAACTATGGCTACACCTTC

j_gene: TRBJ1-2
abundance: -
d_gene: -
v_gene: TRBV6-5
CDR3aa: CASSFTGHGYTF
CDR3nt: TGTGCCAGCAGTTTTACAGGGCATGGCTACACCTTC

j_gene: TRBJ2-7
abundance: -
d_gene: -
v_gene: TRBV4-2
CDR3aa: CASSQVPGGEQYF
CDR3nt: TGTGCCAGCAGCCAAGTCCCCGGCGGCGAGCAGTACTTC

j_gene: TRBJ2-3
abundance: -
d_gene: TRBD1
v_gene: TRBV6-5
CDR3aa: CASRQAGTGVDTQYF
CDR3nt: TGTGCCAGCAGACAAGCCGGGACAGGGGTGGATACGCAGTATTTT

j_gene: TRBJ1-4
abundance: few
d_gene: -
v_gene: TRBV6-2/TRBV6-3
CDR3aa: CASSYTSTVEKLFF
CDR3nt: TGTGCCAGCAGTTATACGTCAACGGTAGAAAAACTGTTTTTT

j_gene: TRBJ2-2
abundance: -
d_gene: TRBD1
v_gene: TRBV6-5
CDR3aa: CASNTGQSRSGELFF
CDR3nt: TGTGCCAGCAATACGGGACAGTCCAGGTCCGGGGAGCTGTTTTTT

j_gene: TRBJ1-1
abundance: -
d_gene: -
v_gene: TRBV2
CDR3aa: CASSEVSVAFF
CDR3nt: TGTGCCAGCAGTGAAGTATCTGTAGCTTTCTTT

j_gene: TRBJ2-5
abundance: -
d_gene: -
v_gene: TRBV5-5
CDR3aa: CASSLYTGVTLGTQYF
CDR3nt: TGTGCCAGCAGCTTGTATACGGGAGTGACGTTAGGGACCCAGTACTTC

j_gene: TRBJ2-1
abundance: once
d_gene: -
v_gene: TRBV29-1
CDR3aa: CSVTYNEQFF
CDR3nt: TGCAGCGTTACATACAATGAGCAGTTCTTC

j_gene: TRBJ1-2
abundance: -
d_gene: -
v_gene: TRBV14
CDR3aa: CASSQVDGVYGYTF
CDR3nt: TGTGCCAGCAGCCAAGTAGACGGGGTCTATGGCTACACCTTC

j_gene: TRBJ1-1
abundance: -
d_gene: TRBD1
v_gene: TRBV10-3
CDR3aa: CAISDGTAEAFF
CDR3nt: TGTGCCATCAGTGATGGGACAGCTGAAGCTTTCTTT

j_gene: TRBJ2-6
abundance: -
d_gene: TRBD2
v_gene: TRBV4-1
CDR3aa: CASSQEIPSGRISPSGANVLTF
CDR3nt: TGCGCCAGCAGCCAAGAGATCCCTAGCGGGAGGATCTCCCCCTCTGGGGCCAACGTCCTGACTTTC